The table lists the clone carrying this T cell receptor beta chain with a few counts. What it recognizes is unknown. The data originate from a study of cytomegalovirus exposure and HLA in healthy donors. Whole-study findings and limits: Roughly even sequencing depth across donors was the assumption behind the presence/absence analyses. An apparent linkage of common viral pathogens to several of the most significant clusters emerged in a later analysis.

In the PCR, 60 Vbeta and 13 Jbeta primers were used. Profiled with immunoSEQ multiplex PCR; TCRdb holds only in-frame clones, not every one. The sample consists of approximately 210,000 clones, 75% to 80% of them appearing once. This clonotype was sampled from a male donor in good health and CMV-seronegative. Input material: PBMCs.

In DNA, the CDR3 is TGTGCCAGCAGCTTAGACCGTCTAGCGAGCTCCTACGAGCAGTACTTC. Amino acid sequence: CASSLDRLASSYEQYF. The chain joins TRBV13 to TRBJ2-7, with D maybe TRBD2 (6 bases). The V end was cut by 1 base, the J end by 0 bases, with 13 bases between. CDR1 and CDR2 from the germline V gene are PRHDT and FYEKMQ (reference sequence). CDR3 length: 16 residues.